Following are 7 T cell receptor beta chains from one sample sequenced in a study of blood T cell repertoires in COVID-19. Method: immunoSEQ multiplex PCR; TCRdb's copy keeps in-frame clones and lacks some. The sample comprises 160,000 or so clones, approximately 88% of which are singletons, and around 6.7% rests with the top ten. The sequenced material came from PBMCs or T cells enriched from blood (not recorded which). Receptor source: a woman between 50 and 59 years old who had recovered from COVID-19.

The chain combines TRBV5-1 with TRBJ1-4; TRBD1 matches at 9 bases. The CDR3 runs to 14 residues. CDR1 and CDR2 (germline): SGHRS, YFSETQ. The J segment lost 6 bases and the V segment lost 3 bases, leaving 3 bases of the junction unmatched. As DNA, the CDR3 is TGCGCCAGCAGCTGGGGACAGGGCGATGAAAAACTGTTTTTT. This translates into CASSWGQGDEKLFF.

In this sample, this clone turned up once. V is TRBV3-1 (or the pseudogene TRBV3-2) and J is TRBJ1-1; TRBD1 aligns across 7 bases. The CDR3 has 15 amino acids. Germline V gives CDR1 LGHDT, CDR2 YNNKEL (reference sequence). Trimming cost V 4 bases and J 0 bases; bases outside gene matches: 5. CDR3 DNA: TGTGCCAGCAGCCGACAGGGCGCGGTGAACACTGAAGCTTTCTTT. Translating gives CASSRQGAVNTEAFF.

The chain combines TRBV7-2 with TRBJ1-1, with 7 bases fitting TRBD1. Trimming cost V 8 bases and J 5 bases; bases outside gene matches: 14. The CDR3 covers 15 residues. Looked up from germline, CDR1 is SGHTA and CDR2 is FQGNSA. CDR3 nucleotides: TGTGCCAGCCAAATAGAGGGGGCGCGGTCGACTGAAGCTTTCTTT. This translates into CASQIEGARSTEAFF.

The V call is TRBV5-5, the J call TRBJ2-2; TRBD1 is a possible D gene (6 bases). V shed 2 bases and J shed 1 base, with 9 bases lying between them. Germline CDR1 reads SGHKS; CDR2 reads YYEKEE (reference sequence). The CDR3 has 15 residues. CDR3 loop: CASSFWGQNTGELFF. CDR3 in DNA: TGTGCCAGCAGCTTCTGGGGACAGAACACCGGGGAGCTGTTTTTT.

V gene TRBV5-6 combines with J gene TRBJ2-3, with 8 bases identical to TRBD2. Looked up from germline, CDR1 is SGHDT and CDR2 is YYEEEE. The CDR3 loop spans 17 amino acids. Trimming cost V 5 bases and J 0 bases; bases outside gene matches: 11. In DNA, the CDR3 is TGTGCCAGCAGTTATTTAACCGGGACTAGGAGCACAGATACGCAGTATTTT. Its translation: CASSYLTGTRSTDTQYF.

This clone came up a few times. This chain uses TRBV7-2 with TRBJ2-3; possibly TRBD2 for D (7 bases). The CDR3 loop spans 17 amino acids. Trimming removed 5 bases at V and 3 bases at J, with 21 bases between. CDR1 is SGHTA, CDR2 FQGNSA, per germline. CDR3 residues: CASSRTPGGGVTDTQYF. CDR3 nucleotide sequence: TGTGCCAGCAGCCGGACGCCGGGGGGCGGGGTAACAGATACGCAGTATTTT.

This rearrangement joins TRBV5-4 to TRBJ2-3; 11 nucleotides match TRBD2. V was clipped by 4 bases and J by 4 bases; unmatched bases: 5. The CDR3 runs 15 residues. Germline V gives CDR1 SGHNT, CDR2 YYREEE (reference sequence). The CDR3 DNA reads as TGTGCCAGCAGCGACCCGGGACTAGCGGCAGATACGCAGTATTTT. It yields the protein CASSDPGLAADTQYF. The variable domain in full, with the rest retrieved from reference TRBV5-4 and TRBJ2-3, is ETGVTQSPTHLIKTRGQQVTLRCSSQSGHNTVSWYQQALGQGPQFIFQYYREEENGRGNFPPRFSGLQFPNYSSELNVNALELDDSALYLCASSDPGLAADTQYFGPGTRLTVL.